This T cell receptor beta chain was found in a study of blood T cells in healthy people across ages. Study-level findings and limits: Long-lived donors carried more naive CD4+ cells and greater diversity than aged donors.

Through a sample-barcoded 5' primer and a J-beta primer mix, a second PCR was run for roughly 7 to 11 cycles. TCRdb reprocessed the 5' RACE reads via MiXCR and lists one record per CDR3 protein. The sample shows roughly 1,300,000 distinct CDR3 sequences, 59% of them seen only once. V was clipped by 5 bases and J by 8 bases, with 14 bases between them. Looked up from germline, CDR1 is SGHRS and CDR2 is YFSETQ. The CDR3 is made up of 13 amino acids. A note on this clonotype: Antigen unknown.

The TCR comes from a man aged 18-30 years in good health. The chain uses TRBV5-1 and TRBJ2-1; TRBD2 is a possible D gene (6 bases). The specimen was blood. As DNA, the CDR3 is TGCGCCAGCAGGACGGGGACTGCCGATGAGCAGTTCTTC. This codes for CASRTGTADEQFF. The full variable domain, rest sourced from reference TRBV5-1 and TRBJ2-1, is KAGVTQTPRYLIKTRGQQVTLSCSPISGHRSVSWYQQTPGQGLQFLFEYFSETQRNKGNFPGRFSGRQFSNSRSEMNVSTLELGDSALYLCASRTGTADEQFFGPGTRLTVL.